The clone carrying this T cell receptor (beta chain) has ten or more counts. Its antigen is not identified. Library preparation for TCR beta used quantitative 5'-RACE with molecular barcodes. MiXCR, applied by TCRdb to the 5' RACE reads, yields one record per CDR3 protein. This table has around 230,000 distinct CDR3 sequences, around 8% appearing once. CDR1 is SQVTM and CDR2 is ANQGSEA in the germline V gene. The CDR3 has 15 residues. V was shortened by 4 bases and J by 2 bases, with 16 bases between the two germline ends. These data come from a study of CD8 T cells in ankylosing spondylitis. Study-wide results and caveats: Matched ankylosing spondylitis synovial fluid reportedly contained a significantly enriched population of disease-linked clones. Apparently characteristic of ankylosing spondylitis blood was a TCR beta motif (about 8 highly homologous variants).

The sample consisted of blood, either unsorted or a sorted T cell fraction (not recorded which). The chain carries TRBV29-1 and TRBJ2-3; D ambiguous. The receptor's source is a female donor with ankylosing spondylitis or in good health (not recorded which). The CDR3 bases are TGCAGCGTTGCAACGGTATATACATACACAGATACGCAGTATTTT. Its protein is CSVATVYTYTDTQYF.